The sequence of this TCR beta chain was determined in a study of cytomegalovirus exposure and HLA in healthy donors. In germline, CDR1 is MNHEY, CDR2 SVGAGI. V lost 0 bases and J lost 5, with 12 bases in between. This CDR3 contains 15 residues. General observations from the study: A later analysis found TCR association rates differed by HLA locus, highest for DRB1 and lowest for HLA-C. Immune exposure information available was restricted to CMV serostatus.

Researchers ran the PCR with 60 Vbeta and 13 Jbeta primers. Study processing details: Among the unique TCR beta chains that a later analysis counted, about 79 million in all, 10 million to 11 million were shared. Some clones are missing from TCRdb's copy, which holds only in-frame ones; the method was immunoSEQ multiplex PCR. The V and J calls and clone size were taken over from that table, and D and trimming were inferred from the DNA. The sample includes fewer than 200,000 clones, over 60% of them seen just once. The donors gave bone marrow, and they were healthy. This clone has only one observation. Antigen: not known.

The receptor was isolated from a female donor in good health and CMV-seronegative. This chain connects TRBV6-5 to TRBJ2-3, with D perhaps TRBD1 (6 bases). The sample comprised PBMCs. CDR3: CASSYSGHSRDTQYF. As DNA, the CDR3 is TGTGCCAGCAGTTACTCGGGACACTCAAGAGATACGCAGTATTTT.